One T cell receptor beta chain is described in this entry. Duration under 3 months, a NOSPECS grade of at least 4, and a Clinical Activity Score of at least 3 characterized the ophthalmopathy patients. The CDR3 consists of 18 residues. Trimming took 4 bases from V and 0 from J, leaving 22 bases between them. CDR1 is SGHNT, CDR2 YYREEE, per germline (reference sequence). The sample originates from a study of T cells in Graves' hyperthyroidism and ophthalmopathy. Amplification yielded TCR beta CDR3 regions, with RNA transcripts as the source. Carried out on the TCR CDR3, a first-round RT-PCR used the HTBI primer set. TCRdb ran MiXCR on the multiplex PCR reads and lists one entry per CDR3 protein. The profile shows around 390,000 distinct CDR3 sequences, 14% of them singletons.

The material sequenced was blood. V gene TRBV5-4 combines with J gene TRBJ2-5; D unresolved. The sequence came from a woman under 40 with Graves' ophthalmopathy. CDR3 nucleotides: TGTGCCAGCAGCCCCACGAGCCGTGCTTCGGACCACCAAGAGACCCAGTACTTC. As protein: CASSPTSRASDHQETQYF.